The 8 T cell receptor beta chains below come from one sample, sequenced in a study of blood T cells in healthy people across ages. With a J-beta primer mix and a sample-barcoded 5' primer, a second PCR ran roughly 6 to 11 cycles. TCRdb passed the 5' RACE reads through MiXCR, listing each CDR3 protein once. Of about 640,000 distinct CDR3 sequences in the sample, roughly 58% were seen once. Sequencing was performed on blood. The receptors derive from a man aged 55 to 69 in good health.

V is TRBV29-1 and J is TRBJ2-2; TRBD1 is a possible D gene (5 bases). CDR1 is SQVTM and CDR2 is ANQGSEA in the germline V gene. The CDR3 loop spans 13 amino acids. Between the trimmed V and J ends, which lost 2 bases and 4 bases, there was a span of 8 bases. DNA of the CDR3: TGCAGCGTTGAAAGGGGCCCCACCGGGGAGCTGTTTTTT. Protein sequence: CSVERGPTGELFF.

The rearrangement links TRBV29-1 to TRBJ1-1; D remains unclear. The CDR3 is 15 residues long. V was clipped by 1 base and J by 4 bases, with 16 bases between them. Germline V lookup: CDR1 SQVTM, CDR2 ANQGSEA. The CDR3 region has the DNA TGCAGCGTTGAAGGTTATTCGGGGTCTACCACTGAAGCTTTCTTT. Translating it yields CSVEGYSGSTTEAFF.

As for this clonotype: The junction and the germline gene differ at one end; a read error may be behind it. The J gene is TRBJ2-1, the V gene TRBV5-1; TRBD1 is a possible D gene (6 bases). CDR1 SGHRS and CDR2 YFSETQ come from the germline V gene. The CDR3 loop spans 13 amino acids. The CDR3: CAGSLDWDTEQFF. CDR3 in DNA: TGTGCCGGCAGCTTGGACTGGGACACCGAGCAGTTCTTC. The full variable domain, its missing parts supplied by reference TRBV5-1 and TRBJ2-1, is KAGVTQTPRYLIKTRGQQVTLSCSPISGHRSVSWYQQTPGQGLQFLFEYFSETQRNKGNFPGRFSGRQFSNSRSEMNVSTLELGDSALYLCAGSLDWDTEQFFGPGTRLTVL.

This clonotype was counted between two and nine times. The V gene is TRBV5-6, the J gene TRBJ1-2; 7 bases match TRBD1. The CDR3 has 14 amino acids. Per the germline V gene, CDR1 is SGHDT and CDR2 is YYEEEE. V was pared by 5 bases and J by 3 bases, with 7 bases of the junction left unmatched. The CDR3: CASSRGTEDYGYTF. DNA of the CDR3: TGTGCCAGCAGTCGTGGGACAGAAGACTATGGCTACACCTTC.

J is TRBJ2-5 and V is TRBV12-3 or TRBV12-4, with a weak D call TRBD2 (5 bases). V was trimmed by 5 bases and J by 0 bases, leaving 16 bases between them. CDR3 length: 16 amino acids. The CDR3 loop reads CASSRSEGIYQETQYF. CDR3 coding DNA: TGTGCCAGCAGTCGTAGCGAGGGTATCTACCAAGAGACCCAGTACTTC.

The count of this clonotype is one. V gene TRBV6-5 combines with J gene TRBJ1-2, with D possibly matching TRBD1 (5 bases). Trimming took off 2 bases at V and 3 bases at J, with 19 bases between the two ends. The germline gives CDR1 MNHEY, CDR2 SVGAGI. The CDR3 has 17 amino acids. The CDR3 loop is CASSYGGLGRDDYGYTF. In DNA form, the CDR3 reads TGTGCCAGCAGTTACGGGGGTCTAGGGAGGGATGACTATGGCTACACCTTC.

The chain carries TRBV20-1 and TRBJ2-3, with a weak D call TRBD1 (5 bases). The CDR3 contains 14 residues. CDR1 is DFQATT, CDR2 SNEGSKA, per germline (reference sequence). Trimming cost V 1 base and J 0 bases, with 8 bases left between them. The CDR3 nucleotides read TGCAGTGCTAGAGCTACAGGAAGCACAGATACGCAGTATTTT. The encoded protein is CSARATGSTDTQYF.

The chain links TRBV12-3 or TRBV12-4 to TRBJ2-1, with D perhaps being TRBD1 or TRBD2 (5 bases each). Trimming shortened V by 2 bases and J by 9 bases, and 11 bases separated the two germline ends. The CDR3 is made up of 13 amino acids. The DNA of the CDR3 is TGTGCCAGCAGTTTAAGATGGGGGAGTGAGCAGTTCTTC. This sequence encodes CASSLRWGSEQFF.